The clone carrying this TCR beta chain is a singleton in its sample. The data stem from a study of blood T cell repertoires in COVID-19. Sequenced by immunoSEQ multiplex PCR; TCRdb stores in-frame clones only, minus some. Among just over 75,000 clones listed, less than 90% were seen once. The CDR3 totals 16 residues. CDR1 is LGHDT and CDR2 is YNNKEL in the germline V gene (reference sequence). V was trimmed by 0 bases and J by 3 bases, leaving 14 bases between them. The specimen sequenced was peripheral blood. This chain connects TRBV3-1 (or the pseudogene TRBV3-2) to TRBJ1-2, with D perhaps TRBD1 (5 bases). The sequence was collected from a man aged 55-75 years with active or convalescent COVID-19. The CDR3 sequence: CASSQDWGEEDYGYTF. CDR3 bases: TGTGCCAGCAGCCAAGATTGGGGGGAGGAGGACTATGGCTACACCTTC.